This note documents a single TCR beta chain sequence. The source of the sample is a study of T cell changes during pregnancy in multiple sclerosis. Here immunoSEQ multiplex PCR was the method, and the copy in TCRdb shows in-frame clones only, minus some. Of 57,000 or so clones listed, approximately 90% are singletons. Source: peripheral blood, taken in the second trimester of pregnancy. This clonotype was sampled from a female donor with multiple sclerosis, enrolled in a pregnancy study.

The CDR3 DNA follows: TGTGCCATCAGTGAGCGGGTGGCTAATGAAAAACTGTTTTTT. It encodes CAISERVANEKLFF. The chain has TRBV10-3 and TRBJ1-4, with unresolved D. CDR1 and CDR2 (germline): ENHRY, SYGVKD. CDR3 length: 14 residues. Between the trimmed V and J ends, which lost 2 bases and 3 bases, there was a span of 7 bases.